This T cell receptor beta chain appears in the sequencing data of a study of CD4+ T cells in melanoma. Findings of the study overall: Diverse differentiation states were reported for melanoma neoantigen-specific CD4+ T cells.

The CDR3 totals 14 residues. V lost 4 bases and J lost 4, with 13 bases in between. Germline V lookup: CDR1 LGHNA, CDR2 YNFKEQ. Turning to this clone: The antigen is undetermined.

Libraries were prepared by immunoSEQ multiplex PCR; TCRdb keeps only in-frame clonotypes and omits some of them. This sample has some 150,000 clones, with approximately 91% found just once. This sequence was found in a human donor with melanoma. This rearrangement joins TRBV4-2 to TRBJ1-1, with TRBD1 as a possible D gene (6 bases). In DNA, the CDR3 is TGTGCCAGCAGCCTAGGGGGGCCGGGCACTGAAGCTTTCTTT. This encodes CASSLGGPGTEAFF.